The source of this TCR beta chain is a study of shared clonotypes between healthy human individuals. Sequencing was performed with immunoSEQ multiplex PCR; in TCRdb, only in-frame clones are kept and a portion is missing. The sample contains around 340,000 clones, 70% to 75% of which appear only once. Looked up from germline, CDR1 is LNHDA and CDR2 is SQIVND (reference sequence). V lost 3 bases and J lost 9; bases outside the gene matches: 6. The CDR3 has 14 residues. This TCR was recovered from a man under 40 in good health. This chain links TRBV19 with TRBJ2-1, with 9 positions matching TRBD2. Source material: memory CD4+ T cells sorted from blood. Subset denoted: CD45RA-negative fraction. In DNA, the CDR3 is TGTGCCAGTAGTATGACTAGCGGAGTGGGTGAGCAGTTCTTC. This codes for CASSMTSGVGEQFF.